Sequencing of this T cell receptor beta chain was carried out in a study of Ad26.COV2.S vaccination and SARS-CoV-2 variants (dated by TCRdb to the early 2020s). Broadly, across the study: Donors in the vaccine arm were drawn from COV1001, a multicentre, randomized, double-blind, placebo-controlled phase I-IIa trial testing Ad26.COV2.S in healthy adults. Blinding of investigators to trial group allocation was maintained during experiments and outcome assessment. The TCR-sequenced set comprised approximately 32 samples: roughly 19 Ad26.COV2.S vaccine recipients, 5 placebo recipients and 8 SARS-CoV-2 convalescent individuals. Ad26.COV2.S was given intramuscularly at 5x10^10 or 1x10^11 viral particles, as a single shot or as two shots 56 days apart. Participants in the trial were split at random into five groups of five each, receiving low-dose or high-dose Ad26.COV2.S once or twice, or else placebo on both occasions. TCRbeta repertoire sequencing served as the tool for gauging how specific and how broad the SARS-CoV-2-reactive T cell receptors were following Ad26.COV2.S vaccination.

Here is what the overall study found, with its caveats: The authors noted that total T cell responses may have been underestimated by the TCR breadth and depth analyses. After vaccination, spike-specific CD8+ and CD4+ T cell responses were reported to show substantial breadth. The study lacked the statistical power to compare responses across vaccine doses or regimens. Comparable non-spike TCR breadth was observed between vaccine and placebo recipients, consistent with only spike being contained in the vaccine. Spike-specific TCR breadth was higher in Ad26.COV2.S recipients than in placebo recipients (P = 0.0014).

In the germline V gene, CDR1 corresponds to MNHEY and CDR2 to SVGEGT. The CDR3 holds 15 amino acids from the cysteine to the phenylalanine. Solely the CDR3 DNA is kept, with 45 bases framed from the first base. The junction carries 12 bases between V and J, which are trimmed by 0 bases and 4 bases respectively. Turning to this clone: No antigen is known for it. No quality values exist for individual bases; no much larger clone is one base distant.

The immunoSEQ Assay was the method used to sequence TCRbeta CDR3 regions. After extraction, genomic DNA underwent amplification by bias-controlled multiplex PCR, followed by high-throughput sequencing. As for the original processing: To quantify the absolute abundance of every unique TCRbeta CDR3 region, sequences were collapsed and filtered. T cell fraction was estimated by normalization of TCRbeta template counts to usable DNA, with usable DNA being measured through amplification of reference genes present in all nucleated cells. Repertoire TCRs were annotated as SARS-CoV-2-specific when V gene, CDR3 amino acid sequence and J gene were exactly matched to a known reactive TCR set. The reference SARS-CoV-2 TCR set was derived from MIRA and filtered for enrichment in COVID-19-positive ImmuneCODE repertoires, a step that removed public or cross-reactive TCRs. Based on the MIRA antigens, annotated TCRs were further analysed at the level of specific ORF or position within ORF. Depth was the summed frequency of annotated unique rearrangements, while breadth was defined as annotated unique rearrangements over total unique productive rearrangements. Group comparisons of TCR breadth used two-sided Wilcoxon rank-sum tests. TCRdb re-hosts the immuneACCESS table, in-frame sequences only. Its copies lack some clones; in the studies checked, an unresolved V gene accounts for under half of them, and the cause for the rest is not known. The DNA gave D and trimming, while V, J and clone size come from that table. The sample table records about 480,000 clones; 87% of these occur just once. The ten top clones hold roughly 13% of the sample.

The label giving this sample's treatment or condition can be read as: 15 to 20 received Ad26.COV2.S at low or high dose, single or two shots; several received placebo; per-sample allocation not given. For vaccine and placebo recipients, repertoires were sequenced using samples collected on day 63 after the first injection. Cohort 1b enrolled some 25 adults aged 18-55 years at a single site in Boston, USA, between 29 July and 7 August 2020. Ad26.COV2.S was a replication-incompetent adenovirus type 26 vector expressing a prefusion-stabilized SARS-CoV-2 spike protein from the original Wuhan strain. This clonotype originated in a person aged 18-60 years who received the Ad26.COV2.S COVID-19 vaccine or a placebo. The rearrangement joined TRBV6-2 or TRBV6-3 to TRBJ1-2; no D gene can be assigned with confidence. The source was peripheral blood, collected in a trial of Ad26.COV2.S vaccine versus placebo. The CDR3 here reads CASSYSARLFYGYTF. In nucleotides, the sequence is TGTGCCAGCAGTTACTCGGCACGGCTTTTCTATGGCTACACCTTC.